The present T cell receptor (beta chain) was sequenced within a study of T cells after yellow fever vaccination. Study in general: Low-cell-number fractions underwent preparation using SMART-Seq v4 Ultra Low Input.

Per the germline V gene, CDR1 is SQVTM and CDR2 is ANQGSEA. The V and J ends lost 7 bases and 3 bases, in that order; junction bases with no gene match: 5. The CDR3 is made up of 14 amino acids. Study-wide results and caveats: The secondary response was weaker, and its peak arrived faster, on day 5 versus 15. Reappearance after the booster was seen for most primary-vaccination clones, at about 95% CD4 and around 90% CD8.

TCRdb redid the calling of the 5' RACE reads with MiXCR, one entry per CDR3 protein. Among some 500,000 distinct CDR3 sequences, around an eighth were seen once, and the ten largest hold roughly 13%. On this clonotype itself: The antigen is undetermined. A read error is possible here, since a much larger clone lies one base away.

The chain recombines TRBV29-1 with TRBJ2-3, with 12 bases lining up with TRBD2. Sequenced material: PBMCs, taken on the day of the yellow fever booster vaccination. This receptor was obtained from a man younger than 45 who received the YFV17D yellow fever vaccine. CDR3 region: CSAKTSGRTDTQYF. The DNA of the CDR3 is TGCAGCGCCAAGACTAGCGGGAGAACAGATACGCAGTATTTT.